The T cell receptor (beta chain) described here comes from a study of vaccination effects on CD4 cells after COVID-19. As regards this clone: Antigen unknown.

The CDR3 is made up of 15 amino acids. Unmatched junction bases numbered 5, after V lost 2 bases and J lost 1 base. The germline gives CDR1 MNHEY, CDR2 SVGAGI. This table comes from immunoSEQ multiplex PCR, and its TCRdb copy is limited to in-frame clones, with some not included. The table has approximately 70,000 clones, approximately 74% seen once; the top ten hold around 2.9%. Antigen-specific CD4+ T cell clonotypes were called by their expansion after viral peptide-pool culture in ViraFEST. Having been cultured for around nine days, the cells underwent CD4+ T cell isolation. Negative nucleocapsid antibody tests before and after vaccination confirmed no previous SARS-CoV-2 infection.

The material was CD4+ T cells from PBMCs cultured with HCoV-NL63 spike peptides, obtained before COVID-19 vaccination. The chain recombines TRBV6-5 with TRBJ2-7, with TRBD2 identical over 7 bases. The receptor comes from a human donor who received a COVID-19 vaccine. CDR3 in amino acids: CASSYLADGSYEQYV. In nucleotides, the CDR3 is TGTGCCAGCAGTTACCTAGCGGATGGGTCCTACGAGCAGTACGTC.